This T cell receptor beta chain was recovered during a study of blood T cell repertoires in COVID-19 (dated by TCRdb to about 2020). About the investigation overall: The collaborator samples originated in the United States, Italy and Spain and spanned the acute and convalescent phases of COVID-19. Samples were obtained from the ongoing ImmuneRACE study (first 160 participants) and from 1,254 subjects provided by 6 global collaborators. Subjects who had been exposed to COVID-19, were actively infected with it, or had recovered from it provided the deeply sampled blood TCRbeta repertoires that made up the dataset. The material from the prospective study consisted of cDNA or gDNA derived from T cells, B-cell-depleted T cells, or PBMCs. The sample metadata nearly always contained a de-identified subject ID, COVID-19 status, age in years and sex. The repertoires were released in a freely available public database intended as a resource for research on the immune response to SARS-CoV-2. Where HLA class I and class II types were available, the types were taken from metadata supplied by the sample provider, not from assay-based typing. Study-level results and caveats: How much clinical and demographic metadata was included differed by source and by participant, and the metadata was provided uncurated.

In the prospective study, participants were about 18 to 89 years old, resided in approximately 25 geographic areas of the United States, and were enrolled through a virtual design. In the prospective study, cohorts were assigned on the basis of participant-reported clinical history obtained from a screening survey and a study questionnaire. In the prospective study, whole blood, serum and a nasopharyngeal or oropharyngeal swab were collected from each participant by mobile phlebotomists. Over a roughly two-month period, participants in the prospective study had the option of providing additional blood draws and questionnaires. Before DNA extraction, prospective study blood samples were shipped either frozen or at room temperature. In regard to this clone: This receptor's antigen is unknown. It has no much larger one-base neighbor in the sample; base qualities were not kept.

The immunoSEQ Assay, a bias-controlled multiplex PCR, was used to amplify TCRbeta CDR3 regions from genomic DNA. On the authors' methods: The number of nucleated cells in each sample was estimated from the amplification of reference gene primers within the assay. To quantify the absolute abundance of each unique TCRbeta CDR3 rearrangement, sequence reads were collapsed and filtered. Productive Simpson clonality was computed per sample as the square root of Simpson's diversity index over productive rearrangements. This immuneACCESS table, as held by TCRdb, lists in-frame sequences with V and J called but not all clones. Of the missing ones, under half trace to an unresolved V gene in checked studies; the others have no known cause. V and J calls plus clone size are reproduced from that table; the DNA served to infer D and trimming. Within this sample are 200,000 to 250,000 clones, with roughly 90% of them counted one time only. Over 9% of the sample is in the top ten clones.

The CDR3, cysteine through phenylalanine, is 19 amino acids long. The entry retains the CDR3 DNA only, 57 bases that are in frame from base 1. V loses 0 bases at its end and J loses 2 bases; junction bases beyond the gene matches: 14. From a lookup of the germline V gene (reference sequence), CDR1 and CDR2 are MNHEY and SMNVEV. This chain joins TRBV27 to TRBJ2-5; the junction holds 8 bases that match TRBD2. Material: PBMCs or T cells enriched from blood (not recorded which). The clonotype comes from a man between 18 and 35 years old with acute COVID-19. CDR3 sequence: CASSLSAKTGGPQQETQYF. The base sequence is TGTGCCAGCAGTTTATCGGCTAAGACGGGAGGGCCGCAGCAAGAGACCCAGTACTTC.